One sample yielded the 27 T cell receptor beta chains listed below, sequenced in a study of Graves' ophthalmopathy and Graves' hyperthyroidism. Using RNA transcripts, the TCR beta CDR3 regions were amplified. The authors performed first-round RT-PCR with HTBI primers and then a second-round multiplex PCR. TCRdb passed the multiplex PCR reads through MiXCR, listing each CDR3 protein once. The sample holds about 1.2 million distinct CDR3 sequences; about 35% are singletons and the top ten take roughly 11%. The sample comprised peripheral blood or thyroid tissue (not recorded which). Receptors were obtained from an adult man with Graves' hyperthyroidism.

A note on this clonotype: Germline and junction disagree at one end, which may indicate a read error. This chain uses TRBV12-3 or TRBV12-4 with TRBJ1-2, with TRBD1 identical over 7 bases. The CDR3 spans 15 residues. CDR3 coding DNA: TGTGCCATCAGTGATCGACAGGGAGAGATGGATGGCTACACCTTC. Translating gives CAISDRQGEMDGYTF.

As for this clonotype: A much larger clone lies a single base off, so this may be a read error. The V gene is TRBV11-2, the J gene TRBJ1-1; D might be TRBD1 (5 bases). Germline CDR1 and CDR2: SGHAT and FQNNGV. There are 14 residues in the CDR3. The CDR3 DNA follows: TGTGCCAGCAGCTTAGTTGATTGGGACCCTGAAGCTCTCTTT. Its protein product is CASSLVDWDPEALF.

This clonotype has a handful of counts. The V and J genes are TRBV11-2 and TRBJ2-7; perhaps TRBD1 as D (5 bases). This CDR3 comprises 14 residues. Trimming took 1 base from V and 2 from J, leaving 9 bases between them. In germline, CDR1 is SGHAT, CDR2 FQNNGV. The CDR3 coding sequence is TGTGCCAGCAGCTTAGTCCAGGACACCTACGAGCAGTACTTC. Amino acid sequence: CASSLVQDTYEQYF.

The CDR3 DNA reads as TGCAGCGTTGTACGCCGGGGGGAAGCTTTCTTT. Translated: CSVVRRGEAFF. This rearrangement joins TRBV29-1 to TRBJ1-1; a weak D match, TRBD1 (5 bases). CDR1 and CDR2 (germline): SQVTM, ANQGSEA. Trimming took off 4 bases at V and 8 bases at J, with 11 bases between the two ends. The CDR3 has 11 amino acids.

V and J are TRBV10-3 and TRBJ2-5; maybe TRBD1 (5 bases). In germline, CDR1 is ENHRY, CDR2 SYGVKD. V was trimmed by 11 bases and J by 5 bases, leaving 15 bases between them. The CDR3 has 12 residues. CDR3 amino acids: CAVRGARETQYF. CDR3 in DNA: TGTGCCGTCCGTGGGGCCAGGGAGACCCAGTACTTC.

The count of this clonotype is one. The chain joins TRBV20-1 to TRBJ2-3; perhaps TRBD2 as D (6 bases). The ends were cut back, 3 bases at V and 2 bases at J, with 12 bases in the middle. The CDR3 runs 14 residues. Germline CDR1 DFQATT, CDR2 SNEGSKA (reference sequence). DNA for the CDR3: TGCAGTGCTAGCTGGCGGGATTTCACAGATACGCAGTATTTT. This codes for CSASWRDFTDTQYF.

This clonotype was recorded many times. This chain links TRBV2 with TRBJ1-1; D not resolved. This CDR3 is 13 amino acids long. Germline V CDR1 and CDR2: SNHLY, FYNNEI. V shed 3 bases and J shed 11 bases, with 16 bases lying between them. DNA for the CDR3: TGTGCCAGCAGTGAGCGGACTATAGCAAGGGCTTTCTTT. Its translation is CASSERTIARAFF.

This clonotype was counted ten times or more. The chain is built from TRBV5-1 and TRBJ2-6, with D possibly TRBD1 on 6 matching bases. There are 15 residues in the CDR3. Trimming shortened V by 4 bases and J by 4 bases, and 12 bases separated the two germline ends. Per the germline V gene, CDR1 is SGHRS and CDR2 is YFSETQ. The CDR3, as DNA: TGCGCCAGCAGCCTAACAGGGTACGGGGCCAACGTCCTGACTTTC. Protein product: CASSLTGYGANVLTF.

V is TRBV20-1 and J is TRBJ1-2, with TRBD1 matching 9 bases. The CDR3 is 15 residues long. The germline V gene has CDR1 DFQATT and CDR2 SNEGSKA (reference sequence). Trimming removed 6 bases from V and 6 bases from J; junction bases left unmatched: 14. CDR3 coding DNA: TGCAGTGCCAGTATGGGGACAGGGCCCAAGAATGGCTACACCTTC. Protein sequence: CSASMGTGPKNGYTF.

The gene calls are TRBV15 and TRBJ2-2; D perhaps matches TRBD1 (6 bases). The CDR3 extends over 15 amino acids. V dropped 2 bases and J dropped 1 base, with 8 bases sitting between them. Germline lookup yields CDR1 LNHNV and CDR2 YYDKDF (reference sequence). CDR3 loop: CATSRKTGNTGELFF. In nucleotides, the CDR3 is TGTGCCACCAGCAGAAAGACAGGGAACACCGGGGAGCTGTTTTTT.

This chain connects TRBV7-9 to TRBJ1-2; TRBD1 might be the D (6 bases). CDR1 is SEHNR and CDR2 is FQNEAQ in the germline V gene (reference sequence). Trimming removed 5 bases from V and 4 bases from J, with 14 bases in between. The CDR3 has 14 residues. The CDR3 protein is CASSVGGSIYGYTF. Written as DNA, the CDR3 is TGTGCCAGCAGCGTCGGGGGCAGCATCTATGGCTACACCTTC.

CDR3 nucleotides: TGCAGTGCCAGCGACGGACAGGGCAATCGGTATGGCTACACCTTC. Encoded protein: CSASDGQGNRYGYTF. The rearrangement links TRBV20-1 to TRBJ1-2; TRBD1 aligns across 8 bases. This CDR3 comprises 15 residues. V shed 6 bases, J shed 5 bases, and the junction held 14 bases outside the gene matches. Germline lookup yields CDR1 DFQATT and CDR2 SNEGSKA (reference sequence).

The V gene is TRBV10-2, the J gene TRBJ1-4; TRBD1 matches 8 bases. CDR3 length: 16 residues. Trimming at V came to 3 bases and at J to 5 bases, leaving 8 bases not matched to a gene. The germline V gene encodes CDR1 WSHSY and CDR2 SAAADI. CDR3 DNA sequence: TGCGCCAGCAGTGACATGGACAGGGCTGGAAATGAAAAACTGTTTTTT. Amino acid sequence: CASSDMDRAGNEKLFF.

This clonotype was seen a handful of times. The chain employs TRBV12-3 or TRBV12-4 and TRBJ1-5; D unclear. The V end lost 2 bases, the J end lost 0 bases, and 11 bases lay between the germline ends. The CDR3 is 16 amino acids. Written as DNA, the CDR3 is TGTGCCAGCAGTTTATATGGAGAATATAGCAATCAGCCCCAGCATTTT. Amino acid sequence: CASSLYGEYSNQPQHF.

The J gene is TRBJ1-1, the V gene TRBV7-6; D is unresolved. Trimming left V 1 base short and J 1 base short, with 10 bases between. The CDR3 consists of 15 residues. Germline assignment: CDR1 SGHVS and CDR2 FNYEAQ. The CDR3 region has the DNA TGTGCCAGCAGCTTAGTTCTCCCAGGGAACACTGAAGCTTTCTTT. It is translated as CASSLVLPGNTEAFF.

V usage is TRBV5-5 and J usage is TRBJ2-7; tentative D call: TRBD1 (7 bases). V was shortened by 2 bases and J by 1 base, with 13 bases between the two germline ends. The CDR3 sequence is 15 residues long. Germline-derived CDR1 and CDR2 are SGHKS and YYEKEE (reference sequence). The CDR3, as DNA: TGTGCCAGCAGCTTCGGTCAGGGGGGATCCTACGAGCAGTACTTC. It translates to CASSFGQGGSYEQYF.

This chain uses TRBV5-1 with TRBJ1-4; D call uncertain. The V and J ends lost 5 bases and 12 bases respectively, with 5 bases between them. CDR1 and CDR2 from the germline V gene are SGHRS and YFSETQ. The CDR3 consists of 9 residues. This chain's CDR3 is CASREELFF. In nucleotides, the CDR3 is TGCGCCAGCAGAGAAGAACTGTTTTTT. The complete variable domain, with remaining parts taken from reference TRBV5-1 and TRBJ1-4, reads KAGVTQTPRYLIKTRGQQVTLSCSPISGHRSVSWYQQTPGQGLQFLFEYFSETQRNKGNFPGRFSGRQFSNSRSEMNVSTLELGDSALYLCASREELFFGSGTQLSVL.

This clonotype appeared a few times. A much larger clone differs from this one at a single base, so this may be a read error. The V call is TRBV19, the J call TRBJ1-5; a possible D gene is TRBD1 (6 bases). CDR1 LNHDA and CDR2 SQIVND come from the germline V gene (reference sequence). CDR3 length: 15 amino acids. The chain's CDR3 is CASSIFGTKYQPRHF. In nucleotides, the CDR3 is TGTGCCAGTAGTATCTTCGGGACAAAGTACCAGCCCCGGCATTTT.

This clonotype occurred many times. The gene calls are TRBV14 and TRBJ1-2, with D unresolved. This CDR3 is 14 amino acids long. CDR1 and CDR2 (germline): SGHDN, FVKESK. V lost 1 base, J lost 5 bases, and 11 bases lay in between. The CDR3 sequence: CASSQGKGGYGYTF. The CDR3 bases are TGTGCCAGCAGCCAAGGGAAGGGAGGGTATGGCTACACCTTC.

This clonotype has at least ten counts. The chain carries TRBV12-5 and TRBJ2-5, with a weak D call TRBD1 (6 bases). V lost 0 bases, J lost 4 bases, and 6 bases lay in between. CDR1 and CDR2 from the germline V gene are LGHNT and FRNRAP. The CDR3 length is 13 residues. CDR3 coding DNA: TGTGCTAGTGGTTTGGTACAGGGAGAGACCCAGTACTTC. It translates to CASGLVQGETQYF.

This clonotype was seen repeatedly, ten times or more. The chain carries TRBV2 and TRBJ1-2; no clear D. This CDR3 is 15 amino acids long. V lost 0 bases to trimming and J lost 4 bases, with 12 bases between them. Germline-derived CDR1 and CDR2 are SNHLY and FYNNEI. CDR3 sequence: CASSEAGSSFYGYTF. The DNA of the CDR3 is TGTGCCAGCAGTGAAGCGGGCAGCAGTTTCTATGGCTACACCTTC.

This clonotype has a handful of counts. The junction and the germline gene differ at one end; a read error may be behind it. The rearrangement uses TRBV10-2 and TRBJ2-7; 8 bases map to TRBD2. The CDR3 runs 15 residues. Per the germline V gene, CDR1 is WSHSY and CDR2 is SAAADI. CDR3 coding DNA: TGTGCCAGCAGTGATACTAGCGGAGGTACCTACGAGCAGTACTTC. Translated: CASSDTSGGTYEQYF.

Details on this clonotype: A read error is possible here, since a much larger clone lies one base away. No conserved phenylalanine or tryptophan ends this CDR3, so it is likely a read error. The V call is TRBV7-2, the J call TRBJ1-1; perhaps TRBD1 as D (6 bases). Germline values: CDR1 SGHTA, CDR2 FQGNSA. CDR3 length: 14 residues. V dropped 10 bases and J dropped 0 bases, with 15 bases sitting between them. DNA of the CDR3: TGTGCCACCTCGGTAGGGGGTGTGAACACTGAAGCTTTCCTT. Its translation is CATSVGGVNTEAFL.

This clonotype was counted only a few times. J is TRBJ1-2 and V is TRBV27; TRBD1 might be the D (6 bases). The germline V gene encodes CDR1 MNHEY and CDR2 SMNVEV (reference sequence). V gave up 8 bases and J gave up 7 bases, with 11 bases separating them. The CDR3 runs to 11 residues. The CDR3 region is CASGGPGGYTF. The CDR3 bases are TGTGCCAGCGGGGGGCCCGGTGGCTACACCTTC.

This clonotype has only a few counts. V is TRBV5-1 and J is TRBJ2-7, with D perhaps TRBD2 (6 bases). The germline gives CDR1 SGHRS, CDR2 YFSETQ. The CDR3 sequence is 14 residues long. Trimming left V 4 bases short and J 6 bases short, with 17 bases between. For the CDR3, the DNA is TGCGCCAGCAGCCGGGACTTCCCGGGGTCCGAGCAGTACTTC. Protein: CASSRDFPGSEQYF.

The CDR3 DNA reads as TGTGCCAGCAGTGGGTCTAGCGGGTTCTCCTACGAGCAGTACTTC. Protein: CASSGSSGFSYEQYF. The chain uses TRBV2 and TRBJ2-7; 8 bases line up with TRBD2. This CDR3 has 15 amino acids. The germline CDR1 and CDR2 sequences are SNHLY and FYNNEI. V trimming: 4 bases; J trimming: 0 bases; junction bases outside the gene matches: 5. The full variable domain, its missing parts supplied by reference TRBV2 and TRBJ2-7, is EPEVTQTPSHQVTQMGQEVILRCVPISNHLYFYWYRQILGQKVEFLVSFYNNEISEKSEIFDDQFSVERPDGSNFTLKIRSTKLEDSAMYFCASSGSSGFSYEQYFGPGTRLTVT.

This clonotype has ten or more counts. The V and J genes are TRBV19 and TRBJ1-2, with no clear D. The ends were cut back, 7 bases at V and 7 bases at J, with 16 bases in the middle. The CDR3 extends over 13 amino acids. In germline, CDR1 is LNHDA, CDR2 SQIVND (reference sequence). CDR3 sequence (DNA): TGTGCCAGTACCCTTCTCGGTTTGGGTGGCTACACCTTC. Translated: CASTLLGLGGYTF.